One sample yielded the 4 T cell receptor beta chains listed below, sequenced in a study of STAT5B mutations in CD4+ large granular lymphocyte leukemia. Produced via immunoSEQ multiplex PCR; TCRdb's table is partial and in-frame only. The sample records 45,000 to 55,000 clones, under 80% being singletons. Sequencing was performed on CD4+ T cells from blood buffy coats. Every receptor here comes from a human donor in good health.

V and J are TRBV2 and TRBJ1-5; D perhaps matches TRBD1 (6 bases). CDR1 SNHLY and CDR2 FYNNEI come from the germline V gene. Trimming shortened V by 4 bases and J by 0 bases, and 13 bases separated the two germline ends. CDR3 size: 16 residues. CDR3 protein: CASSGGTSYSNQPQHF. The CDR3 region has the DNA TGTGCCAGCAGTGGAGGGACATCCTATAGCAATCAGCCCCAGCATTTT.

This clone was seen more than once but under ten times. The rearrangement links TRBV6-5 to TRBJ2-3; TRBD2 matches at 7 bases. The CDR3 loop spans 15 amino acids. Trimming at V came to 5 bases and at J to 4 bases, leaving 9 bases not matched to a gene. Per germline, CDR1 MNHEY and CDR2 SVGAGI. CDR3 sequence: CASSRTSFSADTQYF. For the CDR3, the DNA is TGTGCCAGCAGTCGGACTAGTTTTTCCGCAGATACGCAGTATTTT.

The rearrangement links TRBV7-2 to TRBJ2-1, with TRBD1 as a possible D gene (6 bases). There are 14 residues in the CDR3. The germline gives CDR1 SGHTA, CDR2 FQGNSA. V lost 0 bases to trimming and J lost 3 bases, with 6 bases between them. CDR3 protein: CASSLAQGYNEQFF. CDR3 DNA: TGTGCCAGCAGCTTAGCACAGGGCTACAATGAGCAGTTCTTC.

The chain employs TRBV18 and TRBJ2-7, with D perhaps given as TRBD1 or TRBD2 (5 bases each). The V gene lost 5 bases and the J gene lost 5 bases, with 16 bases spanning the gap. The CDR3 has 14 amino acids. Germline V gene data show CDR1 as KGHSH and CDR2 as LQKENI. The CDR3 DNA reads TGTGCCAGCTCAACGGACCCGGGGCGGAACGAGCAGTACTTC. As protein: CASSTDPGRNEQYF.